This entry describes one T cell receptor (beta chain). Its antigen is as yet unknown. This record comes from a study of cytomegalovirus exposure and HLA in healthy donors. General study findings and limits: Only CMV serostatus was available as immune exposure information. The authors listed 180 or so TCR beta chains as cytomegalovirus-associated. Specificity for CMV antigens was confirmed in vitro for a few of the CMV-associated chains.

Use of 60 Vbeta and 13 Jbeta primers characterized the PCR. Sequencing was performed with immunoSEQ multiplex PCR; in TCRdb, only in-frame clones are kept and a portion is missing. The sample shows tens of thousands of clones, around 77% of them seen only once. The CDR3 length is 16 residues. CDR1 and CDR2 (germline): SGHTS, YDEGEE. V lost 2 bases, J lost 7 bases, and 16 bases lay in between. This clonotype was obtained from a man aged 25 to 40 in good health and CMV-seronegative. The chain couples TRBV5-8 to TRBJ1-6; D ambiguous. The material sequenced was PBMCs. The CDR3, as DNA: TGTGCCAGCAGCTTCCGGGGTCGGGGTTACAATTCACCCCTCCACTTT. It encodes CASSFRGRGYNSPLHF.